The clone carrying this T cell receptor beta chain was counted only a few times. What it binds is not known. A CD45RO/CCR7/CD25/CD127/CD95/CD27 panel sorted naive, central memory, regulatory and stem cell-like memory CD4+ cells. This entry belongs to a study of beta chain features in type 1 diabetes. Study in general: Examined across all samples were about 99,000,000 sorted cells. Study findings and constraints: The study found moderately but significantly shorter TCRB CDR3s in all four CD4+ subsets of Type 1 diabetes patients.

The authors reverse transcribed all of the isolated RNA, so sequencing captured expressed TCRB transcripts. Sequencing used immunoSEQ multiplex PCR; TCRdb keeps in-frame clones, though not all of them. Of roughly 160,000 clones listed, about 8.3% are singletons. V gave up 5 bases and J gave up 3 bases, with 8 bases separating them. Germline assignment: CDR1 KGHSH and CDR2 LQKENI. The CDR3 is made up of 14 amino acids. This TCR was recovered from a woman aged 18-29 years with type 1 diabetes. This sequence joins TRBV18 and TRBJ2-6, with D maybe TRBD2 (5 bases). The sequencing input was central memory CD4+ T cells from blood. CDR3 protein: CASSGSGGANVLTF. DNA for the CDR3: TGTGCCAGCTCAGGGAGTGGTGGGGCCAACGTCCTGACTTTC.